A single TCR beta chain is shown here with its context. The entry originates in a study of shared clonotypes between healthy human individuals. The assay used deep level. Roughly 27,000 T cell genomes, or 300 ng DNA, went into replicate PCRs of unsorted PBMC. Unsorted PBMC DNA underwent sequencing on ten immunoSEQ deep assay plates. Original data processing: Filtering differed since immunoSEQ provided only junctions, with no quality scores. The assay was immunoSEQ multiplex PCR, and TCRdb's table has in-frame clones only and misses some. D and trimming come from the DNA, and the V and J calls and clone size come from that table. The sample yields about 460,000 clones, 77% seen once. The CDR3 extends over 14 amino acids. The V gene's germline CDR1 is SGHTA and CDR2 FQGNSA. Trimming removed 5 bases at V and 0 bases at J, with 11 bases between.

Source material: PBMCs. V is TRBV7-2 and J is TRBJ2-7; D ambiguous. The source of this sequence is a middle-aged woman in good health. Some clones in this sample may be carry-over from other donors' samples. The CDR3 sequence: CASSLSLNSYEQYF. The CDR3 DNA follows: TGTGCCAGCAGCCTTAGTTTGAACTCCTACGAGCAGTACTTC. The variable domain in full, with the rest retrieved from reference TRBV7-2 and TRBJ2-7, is GAGVSQSPSNKVTEKGKDVELRCDPISGHTALYWYRQSLGQGLEFLIYFQGNSAPDKSGLPSDRFSAERTGGSVSTLTIQRTQQEDSAVYLCASSLSLNSYEQYFGPGTRLTVT.